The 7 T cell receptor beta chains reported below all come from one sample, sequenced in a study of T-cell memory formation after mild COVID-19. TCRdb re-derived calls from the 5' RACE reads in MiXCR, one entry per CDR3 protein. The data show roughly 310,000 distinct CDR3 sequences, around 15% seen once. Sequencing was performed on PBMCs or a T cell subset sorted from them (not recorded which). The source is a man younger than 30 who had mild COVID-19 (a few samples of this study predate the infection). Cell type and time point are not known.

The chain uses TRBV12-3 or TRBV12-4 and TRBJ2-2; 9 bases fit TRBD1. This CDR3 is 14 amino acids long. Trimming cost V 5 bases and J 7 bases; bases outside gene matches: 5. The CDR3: CASSVQGAYGELFF. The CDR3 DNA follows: TGTGCCAGCAGTGTACAGGGGGCGTACGGGGAGCTGTTTTTT.

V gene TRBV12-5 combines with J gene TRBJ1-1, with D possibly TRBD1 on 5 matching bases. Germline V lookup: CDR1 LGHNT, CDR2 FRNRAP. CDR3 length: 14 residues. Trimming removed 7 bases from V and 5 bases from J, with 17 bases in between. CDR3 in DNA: TGTGCTAGTGCCGGGGTGGCAGGGTATACTGAAGCTTTCTTT. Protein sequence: CASAGVAGYTEAFF.

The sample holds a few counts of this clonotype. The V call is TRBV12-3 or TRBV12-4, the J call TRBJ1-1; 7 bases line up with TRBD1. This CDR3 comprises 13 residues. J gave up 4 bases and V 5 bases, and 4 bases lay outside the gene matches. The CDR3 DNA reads TGTGCCAGCAGTGCCAGACAGGGCACTGAAGCTTTCTTT. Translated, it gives CASSARQGTEAFF.

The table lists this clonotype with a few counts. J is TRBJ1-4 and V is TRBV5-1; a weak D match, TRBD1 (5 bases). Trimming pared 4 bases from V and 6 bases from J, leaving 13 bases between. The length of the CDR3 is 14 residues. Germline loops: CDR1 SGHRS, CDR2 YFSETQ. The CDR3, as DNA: TGCGCCAGCAGCGGGGGTGCAGAGGATGAAAAACTGTTTTTT. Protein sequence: CASSGGAEDEKLFF.

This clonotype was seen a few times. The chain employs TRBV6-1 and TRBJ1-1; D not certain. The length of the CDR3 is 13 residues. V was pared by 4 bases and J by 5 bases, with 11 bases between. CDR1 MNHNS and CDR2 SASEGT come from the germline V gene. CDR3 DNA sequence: TGTGCCAGCAGTGTTTTGGTTAGAACTGAAGCTTTCTTT. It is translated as CASSVLVRTEAFF.

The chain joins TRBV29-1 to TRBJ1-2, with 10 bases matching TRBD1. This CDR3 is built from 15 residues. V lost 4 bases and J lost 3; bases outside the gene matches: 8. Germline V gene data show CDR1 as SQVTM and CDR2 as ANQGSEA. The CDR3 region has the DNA TGCAGCGTTGTGGTCCCGGGACAGGGGTACTATGGCTACACCTTC. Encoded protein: CSVVVPGQGYYGYTF.

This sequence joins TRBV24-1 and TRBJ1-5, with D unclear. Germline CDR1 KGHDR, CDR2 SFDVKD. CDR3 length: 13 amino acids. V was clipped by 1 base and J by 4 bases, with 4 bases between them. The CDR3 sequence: CATSDFGNQPQHF. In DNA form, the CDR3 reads TGTGCCACCAGTGATTTCGGAAATCAGCCCCAGCATTTT.